This T cell receptor (beta chain) was observed in a study of blood T cell repertoires in COVID-19. Study information: From the United States, Italy and Spain came samples of acute and convalescent COVID-19. The cDNA or gDNA used as material had been derived from T cells, B-cell-depleted T cells, or PBMCs.

As handled by the study authors: Nucleated cell counts were estimated from reference gene primer amplification. Sequenced by immunoSEQ multiplex PCR; TCRdb stores in-frame clones only, minus some. V, J and clone size are taken as reported in that table, and D and trimming were inferred from the DNA itself. Seen here are 150,000 to 200,000 clones, over 75% observed once, and the top ten hold around 2.8%. Unmatched junction bases numbered 8, after V lost 5 bases and J lost 4 bases. Germline V lookup: CDR1 SGHVS, CDR2 FNYEAQ. The CDR3 totals 16 residues. The sequence came from a man aged 65 to 79 with acute or convalescent COVID-19. The chain combines TRBV7-6 with TRBJ2-1, with 10 bases aligning to TRBD2. Sequencing used peripheral blood. In nucleotides, the CDR3 is TGTGCCAGCAGCCCTAGAAGCGGGAGGGCATACAATGAGCAGTTCTTC. It specifies CASSPRSGRAYNEQFF.